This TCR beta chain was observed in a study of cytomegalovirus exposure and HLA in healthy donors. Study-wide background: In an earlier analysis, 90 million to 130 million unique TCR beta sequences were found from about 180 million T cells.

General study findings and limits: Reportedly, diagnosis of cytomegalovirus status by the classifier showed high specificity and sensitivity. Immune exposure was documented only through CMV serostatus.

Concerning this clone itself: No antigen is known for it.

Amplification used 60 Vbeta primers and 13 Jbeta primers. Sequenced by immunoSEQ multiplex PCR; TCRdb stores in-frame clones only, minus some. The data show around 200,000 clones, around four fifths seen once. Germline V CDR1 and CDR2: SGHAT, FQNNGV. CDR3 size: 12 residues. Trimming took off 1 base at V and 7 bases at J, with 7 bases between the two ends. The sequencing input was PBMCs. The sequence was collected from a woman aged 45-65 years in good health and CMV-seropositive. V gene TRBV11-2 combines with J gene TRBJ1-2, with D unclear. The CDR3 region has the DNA TGTGCCAGCAGCTTAGCCGAGGGTGGCTACACCTTC. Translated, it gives CASSLAEGGYTF.